This T cell receptor (beta chain) was recovered during a study of neoadjuvant anti-PD-1 for oral cavity cancer. About this clone itself: What it binds is unknown.

No culture or expansion preceded analysis of these blood cells. With 5 bases removed from V and 1 base from J, the gap between germline ends came to 9 bases. Germline values: CDR1 MDHEN, CDR2 SYDVKM. CDR3 size: 14 residues. Study results and caveats: Treg/Th17 ratio rose with pretreatment blood and fell with post-treatment tumor TCRbeta clonality.

Blood libraries mostly used roughly 0.5 ug genomic DNA, six replicates each. Libraries were prepared by immunoSEQ multiplex PCR; TCRdb keeps only in-frame clonotypes and omits some of them. The repertoire holds 84,000 or so clones, more than 80% seen once, with about 3.1% in the top ten. This specimen was PBMCs, taken before nivolumab (anti-PD-1) treatment. This receptor was taken from a person aged 40 to 85 with oral cavity squamous cell carcinoma. V and J are TRBV28 and TRBJ2-1; weak D call: TRBD2 (6 bases). CDR3 coding DNA: TGTGCCAGCAGTAATAGCGGATCCTACAATGAGCAGTTCTTC. It codes for CASSNSGSYNEQFF.